This is a list of T cell receptor beta chains from one sample in a study of T-cell memory formation after mild COVID-19. TCRdb re-derived calls from the 5' RACE reads in MiXCR, one entry per CDR3 protein. The data hold 190,000 or so distinct CDR3 sequences, with 20% to 25% observed a single time. Sequenced sample: PBMCs or a T cell subset sorted from them (not recorded which). These receptors were collected from an adult woman who had mild COVID-19 (a few samples of this study predate the infection). Cell type and time point are not known. The CDR3 runs from the conserved cysteine through the conserved F or W. Each record gives: CDR3 protein, CDR3 DNA, V gene, clone size, J gene, D gene. The D gene is left open where the match is weak. Not every row has a clone size; where given, it reads once, few, many or a size class.

CDR3: CSASSSGVSYNEQFF; DNA: TGCAGTGCTAGCTCCAGCGGGGTCTCCTACAATGAGCAGTTCTTC; V: TRBV20-1; size: .; J: TRBJ2-1; D: TRBD2
CDR3: CASSSLGDTTYEQYF; DNA: TGTGCCAGCAGTTCCTTGGGGGACACTACCTACGAGCAGTACTTC; V: TRBV6-2/TRBV6-3; size: few; J: TRBJ2-7; D: .
CDR3: CASSQEASGRDLAYEQYF; DNA: TGCGCCAGCAGCCAAGAGGCTAGCGGGAGAGATCTGGCGTACGAGCAGTACTTC; V: TRBV4-3; size: once; J: TRBJ2-7; D: TRBD2
CDR3: CASNPTSGEWDTQYF; DNA: TGTGCCAGCAACCCCACTAGCGGGGAGTGGGATACGCAGTATTTT; V: TRBV5-6; size: few; J: TRBJ2-3; D: TRBD2
CDR3: CASSLTGGRGTEAFF; DNA: TGTGCCAGCAGCTTAACAGGGGGGAGAGGGACTGAAGCTTTCTTT; V: TRBV7-3; size: few; J: TRBJ1-1; D: .
CDR3: CASSPGPAAYGYTF; DNA: TGTGCCAGCAGCCCGGGGCCGGCCGCTTATGGCTACACCTTC; V: TRBV7-9; size: few; J: TRBJ1-2; D: .
CDR3: CASSQESWGVTEAFF; DNA: TGTGCCAGCAGCCAAGAATCCTGGGGGGTCACTGAAGCTTTCTTT; V: TRBV14; size: few; J: TRBJ1-1; D: .
CDR3: CASSYGETGANVLTF; DNA: TGTGCCAGCAGTTACGGGGAGACTGGGGCCAACGTCCTGACTTTC; V: TRBV6-5; size: .; J: TRBJ2-6; D: .
CDR3: CSVEGGLAGVNEQFF; DNA: TGCAGCGTTGAGGGGGGACTAGCGGGAGTTAATGAGCAGTTCTTC; V: TRBV29-1; size: .; J: TRBJ2-1; D: TRBD2
CDR3: CASSLDLAGSREQYF; DNA: TGTGCTAGCAGCTTAGATCTAGCGGGATCCCGCGAGCAGTACTTC; V: TRBV7-7; size: few; J: TRBJ2-7; D: TRBD2
CDR3: CASSSHSNGLNTGELFF; DNA: TGTGCCAGCAGCTCTCACTCGAATGGGCTGAACACCGGGGAGCTGTTTTTT; V: TRBV7-9; size: .; J: TRBJ2-2; D: .
CDR3: CASSWDRATPYNEQFF; DNA: TGTGCCAGCAGTTGGGACAGGGCAACTCCCTACAATGAGCAGTTCTTC; V: TRBV27; size: few; J: TRBJ2-1; D: TRBD1
CDR3: CASSLGQARTDTQYF; DNA: TGTGCCAGCAGCTTAGGACAGGCCCGCACAGATACGCAGTATTTT; V: TRBV13; size: few; J: TRBJ2-3; D: .
CDR3: CASTLLGSGGGSQETQYF; DNA: TGTGCCAGCACCTTATTGGGCTCCGGTGGTGGGTCCCAAGAGACCCAGTACTTC; V: TRBV7-9; size: many; J: TRBJ2-5; D: .
CDR3: CASSLGIWDRDTEAFF; DNA: TGTGCCAGCAGCTTAGGTATTTGGGACAGGGACACTGAAGCTTTCTTT; V: TRBV7-9; size: few; J: TRBJ1-1; D: TRBD1
CDR3: CASTGQENTGELFF; DNA: TGTGCCAGCACGGGACAGGAGAACACCGGGGAGCTGTTTTTT; V: TRBV24-1; size: few; J: TRBJ2-2; D: TRBD1
CDR3: CASSLALDGTEAFF; DNA: TGTGCCAGCAGCTTAGCCCTGGACGGCACTGAAGCTTTCTTT; V: TRBV7-9; size: few; J: TRBJ1-1; D: .
CDR3: CSTWSRTDTQYF; DNA: TGCAGCACTTGGTCCCGCACAGATACGCAGTATTTT; V: TRBV29-1; size: many; J: TRBJ2-3; D: .
CDR3: CATSRERTLGEQYF; DNA: TGTGCCACCAGCAGAGAAAGGACTCTGGGCGAGCAGTACTTC; V: TRBV15; size: few; J: TRBJ2-7; D: .
CDR3: CASSSPKEQFF; DNA: TGTGCCAGCAGCTCCCCTAAAGAGCAGTTCTTC; V: TRBV7-9; size: .; J: TRBJ2-1; D: .
CDR3: CASSLGVLAGNRDIQYF; DNA: TGCGCCAGCAGCTTGGGCGTCCTAGCGGGGAACAGGGACATTCAGTACTTC; V: TRBV5-1; size: .; J: TRBJ2-4; D: TRBD2
CDR3: CASSSAETSQPGELFF; DNA: TGTGCCAGCAGCTCCGCGGAGACTTCGCAGCCCGGGGAGTTGTTTTTT; V: TRBV7-3; size: few; J: TRBJ2-2; D: .
CDR3: CASSLSENIQYF; DNA: TGCGCCAGCAGCTTGAGTGAAAACATTCAGTACTTC; V: TRBV5-1; size: .; J: TRBJ2-4; D: .
CDR3: CASSRGLAGVLDTYEQYF; DNA: TGTGCCAGCAGCAGGGGACTAGCGGGGGTCCTCGACACCTACGAGCAGTACTTC; V: TRBV3-1; size: .; J: TRBJ2-7; D: TRBD2
CDR3: CACHRVGENTEAFF; DNA: TGTGCCTGTCACAGGGTGGGGGAGAACACTGAAGCTTTCTTT; V: TRBV19; size: .; J: TRBJ1-1; D: .
CDR3: CASSERDTLAYYEQYF; DNA: TGTGCCAGCAGTGAACGGGACACCTTGGCCTACTACGAGCAGTACTTC; V: TRBV2; size: few; J: TRBJ2-7; D: .